One and the same sample provided the 32 T cell receptor beta chains below, sequenced in a study of cytomegalovirus exposure and HLA in healthy donors. Vbeta (60) and Jbeta (13) primers were used in the PCR. Sequenced by immunoSEQ multiplex PCR; TCRdb stores in-frame clones only, minus some. The sample has under 150,000 clones. The sample was PBMCs. The receptors derive from a woman in her forties in good health and CMV-seronegative.

The chain has TRBV6-6 and TRBJ2-1, with D possibly matching TRBD2 (5 bases). The germline V and J ends were trimmed by 0 bases and 6 bases, with 15 bases remaining between them. Germline loops: CDR1 MNHNY, CDR2 SVGAGI (reference sequence). The CDR3 is 16 amino acids. CDR3 in amino acids: CASSYSGSLYGNEQFF. The DNA for the CDR3 is TGTGCCAGCAGTTACTCGGGGAGTCTTTACGGCAATGAGCAGTTCTTC.

V is TRBV7-2 and J is TRBJ2-5; TRBD2 aligns across 13 bases. From germline, CDR1 is SGHTA and CDR2 FQGNSA. Unmatched junction bases numbered 7, after V lost 5 bases and J lost 7 bases. CDR3 size: 15 residues. CDR3 in amino acids: CASSDRTSGGATQYF. The CDR3 DNA sequence: TGTGCCAGCAGCGATAGGACTAGCGGGGGTGCGACCCAGTACTTC.

This chain links TRBV6-5 with TRBJ1-5, with D perhaps TRBD1 (5 bases). Trimming shortened V by 5 bases and J by 4 bases, and 12 bases separated the two germline ends. The CDR3 runs 14 residues. Germline-derived CDR1 and CDR2 are MNHEY and SVGAGI. CDR3 sequence reads: CASSQRTSNQPQHF. The CDR3 DNA sequence: TGTGCCAGCAGTCAACGGACATCGAATCAGCCCCAGCATTTT.

The chain recombines TRBV10-3 with TRBJ1-2; a possible D gene is TRBD1 (6 bases). CDR3 length: 12 residues. Per the germline V gene, CDR1 is ENHRY and CDR2 is SYGVKD. V lost 2 bases to trimming and J lost 6 bases, with 7 bases between them. The DNA of the CDR3 is TGTGCCATCAGTGAGGAGGGGGATGGCTACACCTTC. Protein: CAISEEGDGYTF.

The chain recombines TRBV19 with TRBJ2-3; D might be TRBD2 (6 bases). V dropped 2 bases and J dropped 4 bases, with 10 bases sitting between them. This CDR3 has 14 amino acids. CDR1 is LNHDA, CDR2 SQIVND, per germline (reference sequence). CDR3 sequence: CASSILASADTQYF. DNA of the CDR3: TGTGCCAGTAGTATACTAGCGTCGGCAGATACGCAGTATTTT.

This rearrangement joins TRBV2 to TRBJ1-1, with D tentatively TRBD1 (6 bases). Germline values: CDR1 SNHLY, CDR2 FYNNEI. The V gene lost 3 bases and the J gene lost 1 base, with 12 bases spanning the gap. This CDR3 is built from 15 residues. In DNA form, the CDR3 reads TGTGCCAGCAGTGACTGGGGACAAGCGAACACTGAAGCTTTCTTT. Its translation is CASSDWGQANTEAFF. The full variable domain, rest sourced from reference TRBV2 and TRBJ1-1, is EPEVTQTPSHQVTQMGQEVILRCVPISNHLYFYWYRQILGQKVEFLVSFYNNEISEKSEIFDDQFSVERPDGSNFTLKIRSTKLEDSAMYFCASSDWGQANTEAFFGQGTRLTVV.

The V and J genes are TRBV6-6 and TRBJ2-5; D may be TRBD1 (5 bases). The germline CDR1 and CDR2 sequences are MNHNY and SVGAGI (reference sequence). The CDR3 covers 15 residues. V dropped 4 bases and J dropped 4 bases, with 16 bases sitting between them. The CDR3 sequence: CASSFAAGKGETQYF. The CDR3 region has the DNA TGTGCCAGCAGTTTCGCGGCAGGGAAGGGAGAGACCCAGTACTTC.

This sequence joins TRBV19 and TRBJ1-2, with 7 bases fitting TRBD1. This CDR3 is built from 15 residues. The germline V gene has CDR1 LNHDA and CDR2 SQIVND (reference sequence). V trimming: 4 bases; J trimming: 0 bases; junction bases outside the gene matches: 5. As DNA, the CDR3 is TGTGCCAGTAGTACTAGGACAGGAGCTAACTATGGCTACACCTTC. Translating it yields CASSTRTGANYGYTF.

The chain uses TRBV5-5 and TRBJ2-3; possibly TRBD2 for D (5 bases). Germline CDR1 SGHKS, CDR2 YYEKEE (reference sequence). There are 14 residues in the CDR3. V lost 4 bases and J lost 7, with 16 bases in between. The CDR3: CASSPRTLAYTQYF. For the CDR3, the DNA is TGTGCCAGCAGCCCCCGGACGTTAGCGTATACGCAGTATTTT.

The rearrangement uses TRBV27 and TRBJ1-5; D unresolved. Per the germline V gene, CDR1 is MNHEY and CDR2 is SMNVEV (reference sequence). The CDR3 runs to 14 residues. Trimming removed 3 bases at V and 7 bases at J, with 13 bases between. CDR3 region: CASSFEGGRQPQHF. CDR3 sequence (DNA): TGTGCCAGCAGTTTCGAGGGAGGGCGGCAGCCCCAGCATTTT.

The V gene is TRBV28, the J gene TRBJ1-5, with a possible D match to TRBD1 (5 bases). The ends were cut back, 5 bases at V and 5 bases at J, with 10 bases in the middle. Germline V CDR1 and CDR2: MDHEN, SYDVKM. The CDR3 runs 13 residues. CDR3 sequence: CASSRGGDQPQHF. Here the CDR3 DNA reads TGTGCCAGCAGTCGGGGGGGGGATCAGCCCCAGCATTTT.

The V call is TRBV28, the J call TRBJ1-5; D is perhaps TRBD1 (5 bases). The CDR3 covers 14 residues. CDR1 is MDHEN, CDR2 SYDVKM, per germline. The V gene lost 7 bases and the J gene lost 6 bases, with 16 bases spanning the gap. CDR3 sequence (DNA): TGTGCCAGCACCCTGGGAGGGGCGCGTCAGCCCCAGCATTTT. Translation gives CASTLGGARQPQHF.

This chain joins TRBV10-2 and TRBJ1-1; D uncertain. This CDR3 spans 16 amino acids. Germline values: CDR1 WSHSY, CDR2 SAAADI. Trimming shortened V by 3 bases and J by 3 bases, and 17 bases separated the two germline ends. DNA for the CDR3: TGCGCCAGCAGTGATTACTCGGGGAAAACCTACACTGAAGCTTTCTTT. Its protein is CASSDYSGKTYTEAFF.

This chain connects TRBV11-2 to TRBJ2-2, with TRBD2 matching 10 bases. This CDR3 contains 16 residues. Germline lookup yields CDR1 SGHAT and CDR2 FQNNGV. V shed 3 bases, J shed 5 bases, and the junction held 6 bases outside the gene matches. DNA of the CDR3: TGTGCCAGCAGCTTCTCAGCGGGGGGGCGGACCGGGGAGCTGTTTTTT. Amino acids: CASSFSAGGRTGELFF.

CDR3 coding DNA: TGTGCCAGCAGGATCCGAGCGGTGGGCTATGGCTACACCTTC. It specifies CASRIRAVGYGYTF. The J gene is TRBJ1-2, the V gene TRBV6-6; D gene ambiguous. V was clipped by 6 bases and J by 4 bases, with 15 bases between them. CDR1 is MNHNY, CDR2 SVGAGI, per germline (reference sequence). This CDR3 is built from 14 residues.

The rearrangement joins TRBV4-1 to TRBJ1-5, with 7 nucleotides matching TRBD1. CDR3 length equals 15 residues. Unmatched junction bases numbered 4, after V lost 0 bases and J lost 5 bases. Germline CDR1 reads MGHRA; CDR2 reads YSYEKL. DNA of the CDR3: TGCGCCAGCAGCCAAGATGACAGGGTCCATCAGCCCCAGCATTTT. Translated, it gives CASSQDDRVHQPQHF.

The V and J genes are TRBV9 and TRBJ1-2; TRBD1 aligns across 8 bases. Per the germline V gene, CDR1 is SGDLS and CDR2 is YYNGEE. This CDR3 comprises 14 residues. V lost 0 bases to trimming and J lost 5 bases; unmatched junction nucleotides: 3. The DNA for the CDR3 is TGTGCCAGCAGCGTAGACCAGGGGGCATATGGCTACACCTTC. Its translation is CASSVDQGAYGYTF.

V usage is TRBV7-9 and J usage is TRBJ2-5; the D is unclear. V was trimmed by 4 bases and J by 2 bases, leaving 8 bases between them. There are 13 residues in the CDR3. Germline V gene lookup returns CDR1 SEHNR and CDR2 FQNEAQ (reference sequence). CDR3 in DNA: TGTGCCAGCAGCTACGGGTCTCAAGAGACCCAGTACTTC. Translated: CASSYGSQETQYF.

The gene calls are TRBV11-2 and TRBJ2-3, with a weak D call TRBD2 (5 bases). Germline V gene data show CDR1 as SGHAT and CDR2 as FQNNGV. CDR3 length: 14 residues. V was pared by 5 bases and J by 5 bases, with 14 bases between. CDR3 DNA sequence: TGTGCCAGCAGCCCGCCGGGGTCCGTAGATACGCAGTATTTT. Translation gives CASSPPGSVDTQYF. The full variable domain, its missing parts supplied by reference TRBV11-2 and TRBJ2-3, is EAGVAQSPRYKIIEKRQSVAFWCNPISGHATLYWYQQILGQGPKLLIQFQNNGVVDDSQLPKDRFSAERLKGVDSTLKIQPAKLEDSAVYLCASSPPGSVDTQYFGPGTRLTVL.

V usage is TRBV6-5 and J usage is TRBJ2-2, with 10 bases fitting TRBD1. The V segment lost 11 bases and the J segment 5 bases; nucleotides outside the gene matches: 8. Germline-derived CDR1 and CDR2 are MNHEY and SVGAGI. The CDR3 runs to 14 residues. The CDR3 DNA sequence: TGTGCCGGACGACAGGGGGCGCGGACCGGGGAGCTGTTTTTT. It encodes CAGRQGARTGELFF.

The gene calls are TRBV2 and TRBJ1-5, with D possibly TRBD1 on 6 matching bases. Germline lookup yields CDR1 SNHLY and CDR2 FYNNEI. Trimming removed 8 bases from V and 9 bases from J, with 23 bases in between. The length of the CDR3 is 15 residues. The DNA for the CDR3 is TGTGCCAGCCGTTGGACAGTAGACGGTGTGATGCCCCAGCATTTT. Protein product: CASRWTVDGVMPQHF.

V usage is TRBV7-3 and J usage is TRBJ2-4; TRBD2 aligns across 7 bases. In germline, CDR1 is SGHTA, CDR2 FQGTGA. J lost 5 bases, V lost 5 bases, and 6 bases had no gene match. CDR3 size: 14 residues. CDR3 sequence (DNA): TGTGCCAGCAGCCCTGGGGGGGTAGAAAACATTCAGTACTTC. Protein: CASSPGGVENIQYF.

This chain connects TRBV18 to TRBJ1-1; D is perhaps TRBD1 (5 bases). The CDR3 totals 16 residues. The V gene's germline CDR1 is KGHSH and CDR2 LQKENI. V gave up 3 bases and J gave up 5 bases, with 19 bases separating them. Written as DNA, the CDR3 is TGTGCCAGCTCACCGGGAAAAGGGCAGGGTAGAACTGAAGCTTTCTTT. It encodes CASSPGKGQGRTEAFF.

The rearrangement joins TRBV7-3 to TRBJ2-6; possibly TRBD1 for D (6 bases). Germline loops: CDR1 SGHTA, CDR2 FQGTGA. Trimming left V 5 bases short and J 0 bases short, with 14 bases between. CDR3 length equals 17 residues. The CDR3 region has the DNA TGTGCCAGCAGCCTGACAGGACCAAGCTCTGGGGCCAACGTCCTGACTTTC. Translated, it gives CASSLTGPSSGANVLTF.

The CDR3 coding sequence is TGTGCCAGCAGCACGTACAGGGCAGGCAATTCACCCCTCCACTTT. Amino acids: CASSTYRAGNSPLHF. The rearrangement links TRBV7-2 to TRBJ1-6, with a possible D match to TRBD1 (6 bases). The CDR3 has 15 residues. The germline gives CDR1 SGHTA, CDR2 FQGNSA. Trimming removed 5 bases from V and 7 bases from J, with 15 bases in between.

The gene calls are TRBV4-3 and TRBJ2-3; 8 bases fit TRBD1. The V segment lost 0 bases and the J segment 2 bases; nucleotides outside the gene matches: 7. The CDR3 sequence is 17 residues long. CDR1 and CDR2 from the germline V gene are LGHNA and YSLEER. The CDR3: CASSQDLTGGLTDTQYF. The DNA for the CDR3 is TGCGCCAGCAGCCAAGATCTCACAGGGGGACTCACAGATACGCAGTATTTT.

V and J are TRBV19 and TRBJ2-2, with a weak D call TRBD2 (7 bases). V shed 10 bases and J shed 5 bases, with 17 bases lying between them. Germline V gene lookup returns CDR1 LNHDA and CDR2 SQIVND (reference sequence). The CDR3 totals 14 residues. The CDR3 region has the DNA TGTGCCACACGATTGGGGGGGCCGACCGGGGAGCTGTTTTTT. It is translated as CATRLGGPTGELFF.

V usage is TRBV7-2 and J usage is TRBJ1-3, with D possibly being TRBD1 (5 bases). V lost 0 bases and J lost 0, with 12 bases in between. This CDR3 has 17 residues. Germline V lookup: CDR1 SGHTA, CDR2 FQGNSA. The CDR3 sequence: CASSLASVQGSGNTIYF. CDR3 DNA: TGTGCCAGCAGCTTAGCTTCGGTTCAGGGCTCTGGAAACACCATATATTTT.

Of note for this clone: A read error may account for a junction end that differs from germline. V and J are TRBV19 and TRBJ2-1; D is uncertain. CDR1 is LNHDA and CDR2 is SQIVND in the germline V gene (reference sequence). This CDR3 has 15 amino acids. CDR3 sequence reads: CASSIREASSNEQFF. The CDR3 nucleotides are TGTGCCAGTAGTATAAGAGAGGCCTCCTCCAATGAGCAGTTCTTC. The complete variable domain, with remaining parts taken from reference TRBV19 and TRBJ2-1, reads DGGITQSPKYLFRKEGQNVTLSCEQNLNHDAMYWYRQDPGQGLRLIYYSQIVNDFQKGDIAEGYSVSREKKESFPLTVTSAQKNPTAFYLCASSIREASSNEQFFGPGTRLTVL.

The chain joins TRBV28 to TRBJ1-1; weak D call: TRBD1 (5 bases). Per germline, CDR1 MDHEN and CDR2 SYDVKM. Trimming shortened V by 2 bases and J by 7 bases, and 14 bases separated the two germline ends. This CDR3 spans 14 amino acids. CDR3 sequence: CASSLIGGVVEAFF. CDR3 coding DNA: TGTGCCAGCAGTTTAATCGGGGGGGTGGTTGAAGCTTTCTTT.

The V gene is TRBV11-2, the J gene TRBJ1-6; no clear D gene. CDR1 is SGHAT, CDR2 FQNNGV, per germline. The CDR3 is made up of 15 amino acids. The V end lost 2 bases, the J end lost 9 bases, and 14 bases lay between the germline ends. CDR3 sequence (DNA): TGTGCCAGCAGCTTACGAGGGTTTAGTAGTTCACCCCTCCACTTT. Protein sequence: CASSLRGFSSSPLHF.

The gene calls are TRBV19 and TRBJ2-3; 8 bases match TRBD1. The CDR3 runs 15 residues. J gave up 1 base and V 6 bases, and 6 bases lay outside the gene matches. In germline, CDR1 is LNHDA, CDR2 SQIVND (reference sequence). The CDR3 sequence is CASRLGTGRTDTQYF. CDR3 sequence (DNA): TGTGCCAGTAGGCTAGGGACAGGCCGCACAGATACGCAGTATTTT.